The 18 T cell receptor beta chains in this list originate from one sample, sequenced in a study of identical twins. TCRdb re-called the 5' RACE reads through MiXCR, storing one row per CDR3 protein. The sample lists 250,000 to 300,000 distinct CDR3 sequences, 7.5% to 9.5% seen once, with approximately 6.6% in the top ten. These sequences were also reported in another study, on yellow fever vaccine responses in identical twins.

Input material: CD8+ T cells sorted from blood. The receptors come from a woman aged 18-29 years in good health.

The chain employs TRBV29-1 and TRBJ2-1, with 8 positions matching TRBD2. Germline loops: CDR1 SQVTM, CDR2 ANQGSEA. The ends lost 3 bases at V and 9 bases at J; junction bases unmatched: 13. The CDR3 has 15 residues. This CDR3 reads CSVDFTGLESIEQFF. The CDR3 nucleotides read TGCAGCGTTGATTTTACGGGACTAGAATCAATTGAGCAGTTCTTC.

This clonotype was counted a few times. The chain employs TRBV3-1 and TRBJ2-7; 11 nucleotides align to TRBD1. V dropped 3 bases and J dropped 3; count of bases not matched to a gene: 4. This CDR3 has 15 residues. The germline V gene has CDR1 LGHDT and CDR2 YNNKEL (reference sequence). CDR3 coding DNA: TGTGCCAGCAGCCAGCCGGGACAGGGGGGCTACGAGCAGTACTTC. Amino acid sequence: CASSQPGQGGYEQYF.

In this sample, this clonotype turned up a few times. The chain recombines TRBV4-3 with TRBJ2-3; possibly TRBD2 for D (6 bases). Germline V gene data show CDR1 as LGHNA and CDR2 as YSLEER. The CDR3 loop spans 18 amino acids. V was pared by 1 base and J by 2 bases, with 19 bases between. The CDR3 nucleotides are TGCGCCAGCAGCCAAGTCCGAAGTACGGGACTTTTCACAGATACGCAGTATTTT. This encodes CASSQVRSTGLFTDTQYF.

CDR3 in DNA: TGTGCCAGCAGTCTGATGGGGCTCCCCTACGAGCAGTACTTC. The encoded protein is CASSLMGLPYEQYF. The V and J genes are TRBV7-9 and TRBJ2-7, with D maybe TRBD1 (5 bases). CDR1 and CDR2 (germline): SEHNR, FQNEAQ (reference sequence). This CDR3 is built from 14 residues. Between the trimmed V and J ends, which lost 6 bases and 2 bases, there was a span of 14 bases. Together with reference TRBV7-9 and TRBJ2-7, the CDR3 gives the full variable domain: DTGVSQNPRHKITKRGQNVTFRCDPISEHNRLYWYRQTLGQGPEFLTYFQNEAQLEKSRLLSDRFSAERPKGSFSTLEIQRTEQGDSAMYLCASSLMGLPYEQYFGPGTRLTVT.

In its sample, this clonotype was seen many times. The V call is TRBV7-8, the J call TRBJ2-5; 12 nucleotides line up with TRBD2. The V gene's germline CDR1 is SGHVS and CDR2 FQNEAQ. The CDR3 runs to 20 residues. Losses at the gene ends were 2 bases for V and 4 bases for J; bases not matched to a gene: 17. The CDR3 bases are TGTGCCAGCAGCTTACCCCAGGTTGAGACTAGCGGGAGTGGGCGAGAGACCCAGTACTTC. It yields the protein CASSLPQVETSGSGRETQYF.

There are a few counts of this clonotype. DNA for the CDR3: TGTGCCAGCAGTTACTCGAGGGGGGGCAATCAGCCCCAGCATTTT. This sequence encodes CASSYSRGGNQPQHF. The V gene is TRBV6-5, the J gene TRBJ1-5; tentative D call: TRBD1 (6 bases). This CDR3 contains 15 residues. Germline values: CDR1 MNHEY, CDR2 SVGAGI. The V end was cut by 0 bases, the J end by 2 bases, with 8 bases between.

CDR3 nucleotides: TGTGCCAGCAGTTTATCGGGACTAGCGGAGATAGAGCAGTACTTC. Translation gives CASSLSGLAEIEQYF. This chain joins TRBV28 and TRBJ2-7; 11 bases match TRBD2. Germline V CDR1 and CDR2: MDHEN, SYDVKM. This CDR3 spans 15 amino acids. V lost 1 base and J lost 7; bases outside the gene matches: 6.

This clonotype was observed a few times. CDR3 sequence reads: CASSEGPITYEQYF. The CDR3 bases are TGTGCCAGCAGTGAAGGGCCAATTACCTACGAGCAGTACTTC. This chain uses TRBV2 with TRBJ2-7; no clear D gene. Germline CDR1 and CDR2: SNHLY and FYNNEI. With 1 base removed from V and 2 bases from J, the gap between germline ends came to 9 bases. The CDR3 has 14 amino acids.

There are many counts of this clonotype. The rearrangement uses TRBV7-2 and TRBJ1-1; tentatively, D is TRBD1 (5 bases). Trimming left V 2 bases short and J 4 bases short, with 17 bases between. The CDR3 has 16 amino acids. Per the germline V gene, CDR1 is SGHTA and CDR2 is FQGNSA. Here the CDR3 DNA reads TGTGCCAGCAGCTTATTTTTGGACACCGGAACCACTGAAGCTTTCTTT. Amino acid sequence: CASSLFLDTGTTEAFF.

The chain combines TRBV6-2 or TRBV6-3 with TRBJ2-7; 7 bases agree with TRBD2. V dropped 0 bases and J dropped 5; count of bases not matched to a gene: 4. From germline, CDR1 is MNHEY and CDR2 SVGEGT. The CDR3 covers 14 residues. CDR3 bases: TGTGCCAGCAGTTACTCACTAGCGACGGACGAGCAGTACTTC. Amino acid sequence: CASSYSLATDEQYF.

Note on this clonotype: At one end the junction does not follow the germline gene, possibly because of a read error. This CDR3 is CASSLDGLAINTGELFF. The CDR3 DNA follows: TGTGCCAGCAGCCTAGATGGGCTAGCGATTAACACCGGGGAGCTGTTTTTT. This chain joins TRBV11-2 and TRBJ2-2, with D possibly matching TRBD2 (6 bases). The CDR3 loop spans 17 amino acids. In germline, CDR1 is SGHAT, CDR2 FQNNGV.

The chain joins TRBV28 to TRBJ2-3, with TRBD2 matching 9 bases. The CDR3 runs 16 residues. After removal of 2 bases from V and 2 bases from J, the junction contained 5 bases not matched to a gene. In germline, CDR1 is MDHEN, CDR2 SYDVKM. For the CDR3, the DNA is TGTGCCAGCAGTTTAAGTCTAGCGGGGCTCACAGATACGCAGTATTTT. This gives the protein CASSLSLAGLTDTQYF. The full variable domain, rest sourced from reference TRBV28 and TRBJ2-3, is DVKVTQSSRYLVKRTGEKVFLECVQDMDHENMFWYRQDPGLGLRLIYFSYDVKMKEKGDIPEGYSVSREKKERFSLILESASTNQTSMYLCASSLSLAGLTDTQYFGPGTRLTVL.

This clonotype was seen ten or more times. V usage is TRBV28 and J usage is TRBJ2-7; unclear D gene. Germline-derived CDR1 and CDR2 are MDHEN and SYDVKM. Trimming shortened V by 3 bases and J by 3 bases, and 9 bases separated the two germline ends. The CDR3 runs to 13 residues. CDR3 residues: CASSFSPVYEQYF. CDR3 nucleotides: TGTGCCAGCAGTTTTAGTCCAGTCTACGAGCAGTACTTC.

The CDR3 DNA follows: TGTGCCACTCTTATGGACCGGGACAGGGGAAGAGACACTGAAGCTTTCTTT. This gives the protein CATLMDRDRGRDTEAFF. This chain joins TRBV2 and TRBJ1-1; TRBD1 matches 10 bases. There are 17 residues in the CDR3. CDR1 SNHLY and CDR2 FYNNEI come from the germline V gene. V was pared by 10 bases and J by 3 bases, with 17 bases of the junction left unmatched.

This sequence joins TRBV7-9 and TRBJ2-1, with a possible D match to TRBD1 (6 bases). The V end lost 7 bases, the J end lost 0 bases, and 7 bases lay between the germline ends. There are 13 residues in the CDR3. Germline assignment: CDR1 SEHNR and CDR2 FQNEAQ (reference sequence). For the CDR3, the DNA is TGTGCCAGCAAGGACAGCTCCTACAATGAGCAGTTCTTC. Amino acid sequence: CASKDSSYNEQFF.

The chain combines TRBV7-9 with TRBJ2-2, with TRBD1 as a possible D gene (6 bases). Germline CDR1 is SEHNR and CDR2 is FQNEAQ (reference sequence). The V gene lost 0 bases and the J gene lost 9 bases, with 11 bases spanning the gap. CDR3 length: 14 amino acids. The chain's CDR3 is CASSLAQGNRELFF. DNA for the CDR3: TGTGCCAGCAGCTTAGCCCAGGGGAACCGGGAGCTGTTTTTT.

A remark on this clonotype: A far larger clone is one nucleotide away, so this likely arose from a read error. This rearrangement joins TRBV6-2 or TRBV6-3 to TRBJ2-1; D uncertain. The CDR3 spans 13 residues. Per the germline V gene, CDR1 is MNHEY and CDR2 is SVGEGT. CDR3 in amino acids: CAGSLGLYNEQFF. CDR3 DNA: TGTGCCGGCAGTTTAGGGTTGTACAATGAGCAGTTCTTC.

The genes are TRBV20-1 and TRBJ2-1; 8 positions match TRBD2. The V and J ends lost 3 bases and 0 bases, in that order; junction bases with no gene match: 4. From germline, CDR1 is DFQATT and CDR2 SNEGSKA (reference sequence). This CDR3 region has 15 residues. The CDR3 sequence: CSASWAGGSYNEQFF. CDR3 sequence (DNA): TGCAGTGCTAGTTGGGCGGGAGGCTCCTACAATGAGCAGTTCTTC.